This T cell receptor (beta chain) was captured by sequencing in a study of blood T cells in healthy people across ages. Findings and caveats of the study: Long-lived and aged donors differed, with more naive CD4+ cells and higher diversity in the long-lived. TCR beta diversity tracked closely with naive T cell percentage.

Trimming cost V 0 bases and J 3 bases, with 6 bases left between them. This CDR3 is 13 amino acids long. Germline assignment: CDR1 SGHRS and CDR2 YFSETQ. A sample-barcoded 5' primer and a J-beta primer mix were used in a second PCR of about 7 to 11 cycles. Tags on each cDNA molecule came from a template-switch adaptor with 12 random nucleotides. Any given sample supplied a minimum of 3 million CDR3-containing paired-end reads. TCRdb re-called the 5' RACE reads with MiXCR, one entry per CDR3 protein. This sample carries 650,000 to 900,000 distinct CDR3 sequences, approximately 67% of them seen once, and the ten largest clones take about 30%. About this clonotype itself: Antigen specificity is unknown.

The specimen was blood. This sequence joins TRBV5-1 and TRBJ1-1; no firm D call. This TCR was recovered from a man in his thirties or forties in good health. CDR3 amino acids: CASSLDGYTEAFF. The CDR3 DNA follows: TGCGCCAGCAGCTTGGATGGGTACACTGAAGCTTTCTTT.